This TCR beta chain was captured by sequencing in a study of T cells in Graves' hyperthyroidism and ophthalmopathy. Study observations and caveats: From stable hyperthyroidism, ophthalmopathy was set apart by a 13 V-J model.

CDR3 length equals 14 residues. V lost 7 bases, J lost 0 bases, and 13 bases lay in between. This clonotype was recorded at least ten times. Its matching antigen is unknown. Researchers defined stable Graves' hyperthyroidism as no ophthalmopathy progression within 18 months. Patients aged 18 to 65 had newly diagnosed hyperthyroidism lasting under 2 months. Diagnoses rested on clinical symptoms, serum thyroxine and TRAb, thyroid ultrasound and orbital computed tomography. Amplified TCR beta CDR3 regions derived from RNA transcripts. The HTBI primer set drove a first-round RT-PCR of the TCR CDR3. TCRdb re-called the multiplex PCR reads through MiXCR, storing one row per CDR3 protein. The repertoire has 700,000 to 850,000 distinct CDR3 sequences, over 35% of them found once; the top ten carry around 30%.

This chain joins TRBV12-3 or TRBV12-4 and TRBJ2-7; D is possibly TRBD1 (5 bases). The sequencing sample was made of blood. The TCR was taken from a middle-aged woman with Graves' hyperthyroidism. The CDR3 bases are TGTGCCAGCACTTGGACACAGAGCTCCTACGAGCAGTACTTC. Translating gives CASTWTQSSYEQYF.